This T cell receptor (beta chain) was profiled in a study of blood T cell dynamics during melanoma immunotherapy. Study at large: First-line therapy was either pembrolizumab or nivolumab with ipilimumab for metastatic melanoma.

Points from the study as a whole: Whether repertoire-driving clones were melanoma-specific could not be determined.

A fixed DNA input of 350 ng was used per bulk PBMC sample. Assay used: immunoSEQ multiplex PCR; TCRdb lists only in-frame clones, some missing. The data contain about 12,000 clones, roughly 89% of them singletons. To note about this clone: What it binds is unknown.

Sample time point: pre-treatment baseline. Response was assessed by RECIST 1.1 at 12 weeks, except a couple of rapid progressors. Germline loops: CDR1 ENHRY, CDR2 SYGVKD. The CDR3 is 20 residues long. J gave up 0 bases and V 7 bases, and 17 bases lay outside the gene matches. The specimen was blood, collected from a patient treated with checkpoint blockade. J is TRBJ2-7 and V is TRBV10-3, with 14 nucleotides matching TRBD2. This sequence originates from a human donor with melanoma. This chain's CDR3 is CAITLLKGTSGSVSSYEQYF. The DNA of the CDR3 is TGTGCCATCACCCTTCTAAAAGGGACTAGCGGGAGTGTTAGCTCCTACGAGCAGTACTTC.